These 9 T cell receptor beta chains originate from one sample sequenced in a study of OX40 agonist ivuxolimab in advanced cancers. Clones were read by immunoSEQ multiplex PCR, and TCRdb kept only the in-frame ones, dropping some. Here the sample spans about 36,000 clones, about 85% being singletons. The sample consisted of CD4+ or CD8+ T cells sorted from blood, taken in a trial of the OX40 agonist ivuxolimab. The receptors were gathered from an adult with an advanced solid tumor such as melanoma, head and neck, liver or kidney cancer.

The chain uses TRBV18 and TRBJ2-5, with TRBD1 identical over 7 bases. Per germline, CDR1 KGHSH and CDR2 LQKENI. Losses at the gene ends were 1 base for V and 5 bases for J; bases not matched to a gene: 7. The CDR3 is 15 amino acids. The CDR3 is CASSPLPGQVETQYF. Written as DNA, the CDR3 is TGTGCCAGCTCACCACTCCCCGGACAGGTGGAGACCCAGTACTTC.

This CDR3 reads CASSLSGGTEAFF. In DNA form, the CDR3 reads TGCGCCAGCAGCTTATCCGGGGGCACTGAAGCTTTCTTT. The rearrangement uses TRBV5-1 and TRBJ1-1, with D perhaps TRBD1 (5 bases). Germline CDR1 and CDR2: SGHRS and YFSETQ. The CDR3 has 13 amino acids. V was trimmed by 2 bases and J by 4 bases, leaving 9 bases between them.

The DNA for the CDR3 is TGTGCCAGCAGTGAAAGGGGAGCCACAGATACGCAGTATTTT. It encodes CASSERGATDTQYF. J is TRBJ2-3 and V is TRBV6-1, with D perhaps given as TRBD1 or TRBD2 (5 bases each). V was pared by 2 bases and J by 2 bases, with 8 bases between. CDR1 is MNHNS, CDR2 SASEGT, per germline. This CDR3 has 14 residues.

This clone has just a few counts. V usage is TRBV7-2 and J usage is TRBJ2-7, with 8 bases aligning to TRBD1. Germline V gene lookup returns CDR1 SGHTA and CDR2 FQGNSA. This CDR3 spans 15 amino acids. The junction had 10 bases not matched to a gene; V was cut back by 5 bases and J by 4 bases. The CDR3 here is CASSHQFTGGYEQYF. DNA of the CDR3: TGTGCCAGCAGCCACCAGTTTACAGGGGGATACGAGCAGTACTTC.

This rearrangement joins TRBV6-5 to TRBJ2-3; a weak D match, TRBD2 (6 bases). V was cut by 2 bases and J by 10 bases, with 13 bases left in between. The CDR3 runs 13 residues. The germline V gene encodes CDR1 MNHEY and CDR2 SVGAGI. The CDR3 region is CASSYPGTQSQYF. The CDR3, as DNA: TGTGCCAGCAGTTACCCCGGGACTCAGTCGCAGTATTTT.

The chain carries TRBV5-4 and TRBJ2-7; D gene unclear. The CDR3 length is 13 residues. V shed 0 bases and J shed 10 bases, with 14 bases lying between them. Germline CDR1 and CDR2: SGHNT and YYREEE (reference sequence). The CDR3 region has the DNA TGTGCCAGCAGCTTGGGCGGTCTAAGGAGTCAGTACTTC. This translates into CASSLGGLRSQYF.

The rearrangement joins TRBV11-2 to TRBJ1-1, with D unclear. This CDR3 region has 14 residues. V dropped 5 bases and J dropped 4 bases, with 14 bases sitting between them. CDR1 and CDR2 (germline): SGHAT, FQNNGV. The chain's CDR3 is CASSRMSLGTEAFF. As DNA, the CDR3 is TGTGCCAGCAGCCGGATGAGCCTGGGCACTGAAGCTTTCTTT. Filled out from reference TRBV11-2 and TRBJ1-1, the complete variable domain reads EAGVAQSPRYKIIEKRQSVAFWCNPISGHATLYWYQQILGQGPKLLIQFQNNGVVDDSQLPKDRFSAERLKGVDSTLKIQPAKLEDSAVYLCASSRMSLGTEAFFGQGTRLTVV.

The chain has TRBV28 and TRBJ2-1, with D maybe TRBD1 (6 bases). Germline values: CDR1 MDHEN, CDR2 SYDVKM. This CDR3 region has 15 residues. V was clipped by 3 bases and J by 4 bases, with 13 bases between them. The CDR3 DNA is TGTGCCAGCAGTTTCTCAGGGACACGATACAATGAGCAGTTCTTC. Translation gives CASSFSGTRYNEQFF.

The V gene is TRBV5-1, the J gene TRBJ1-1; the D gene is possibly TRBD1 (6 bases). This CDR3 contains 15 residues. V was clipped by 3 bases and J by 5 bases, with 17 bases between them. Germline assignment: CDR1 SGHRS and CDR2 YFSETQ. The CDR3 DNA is TGCGCCAGCAGCTGGGGGAACAGGGTAGGGACTGAAGCTTTCTTT. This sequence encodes CASSWGNRVGTEAFF. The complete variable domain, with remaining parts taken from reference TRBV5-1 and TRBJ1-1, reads KAGVTQTPRYLIKTRGQQVTLSCSPISGHRSVSWYQQTPGQGLQFLFEYFSETQRNKGNFPGRFSGRQFSNSRSEMNVSTLELGDSALYLCASSWGNRVGTEAFFGQGTRLTVV.